A single sample gave rise to the 21 T cell receptor beta chains below, sequenced in a study of blood T cell repertoires in COVID-19. The data were produced by immunoSEQ multiplex PCR, yet TCRdb's version contains in-frame clones alone and is incomplete. This table holds fewer than 80,000 clones, around 90% found once. Sequenced material: peripheral blood. These receptors all come from a human donor in a cohort sampled during active COVID-19.

This chain joins TRBV6-5 and TRBJ1-1; D is unresolved. The V gene's germline CDR1 is MNHEY and CDR2 SVGAGI. Between the trimmed V and J ends, which lost 6 bases and 1 base, there was a span of 12 bases. The CDR3 runs to 14 residues. DNA of the CDR3: TGTGCCAGCAGCCTCACGCAGAAGAACACTGAAGCTTTCTTT. Residues: CASSLTQKNTEAFF.

This clone turned up a few times. The chain is built from TRBV28 and TRBJ1-5; a weak D match, TRBD1 (5 bases). Germline V gene data show CDR1 as MDHEN and CDR2 as SYDVKM. Trimming shortened V by 6 bases and J by 4 bases, and 7 bases separated the two germline ends. This CDR3 spans 12 amino acids. CDR3: CASSQGNQPQHF. CDR3 bases: TGTGCCAGCAGCCAGGGAAATCAGCCCCAGCATTTT.

The chain recombines TRBV9 with TRBJ2-1, with 9 bases aligning to TRBD2. This CDR3 region has 17 residues. Looked up from germline, CDR1 is SGDLS and CDR2 is YYNGEE. Unmatched junction bases numbered 14, after V lost 3 bases and J lost 7 bases. CDR3 amino acids: CASSALTDSGSGNEQFF. The CDR3 DNA reads as TGTGCCAGCAGCGCCTTAACCGATAGCGGGAGTGGGAATGAGCAGTTCTTC. The whole variable domain, filled in from reference TRBV9 and TRBJ2-1, reads DSGVTQTPKHLITATGQRVTLRCSPRSGDLSVYWYQQSLDQGLQFLIQYYNGEERAKGNILERFSAQQFPDLHSELNLSSLELGDSALYFCASSALTDSGSGNEQFFGPGTRLTVL.

J is TRBJ1-2 and V is TRBV9; a possible D gene is TRBD1 (6 bases). Germline V gives CDR1 SGDLS, CDR2 YYNGEE. There are 18 residues in the CDR3. Trimming took off 0 bases at V and 0 bases at J, with 18 bases between the two ends. The CDR3 bases are TGTGCCAGCAGCGTAGCTGTCAGGGGCGATGGATCTAACTATGGCTACACCTTC. Its translation is CASSVAVRGDGSNYGYTF.

V and J are TRBV27 and TRBJ2-1; maybe TRBD2 (6 bases). Germline-derived CDR1 and CDR2 are MNHEY and SMNVEV (reference sequence). Trimming shortened V by 10 bases and J by 2 bases, and 15 bases separated the two germline ends. This CDR3 is built from 14 residues. DNA for the CDR3: TGTGCCACCGGGCGGGCGGGACCCTACAATGAGCAGTTCTTC. This codes for CATGRAGPYNEQFF.

V is TRBV6-1 and J is TRBJ2-7; the D gene is possibly TRBD1 (6 bases). The CDR3 extends over 14 amino acids. CDR1 and CDR2 from the germline V gene are MNHNS and SASEGT. V lost 2 bases and J 3 bases, leaving 11 bases between the germline ends. The CDR3 bases are TGTGCCAGCAGTGAACTACAGGGAAACTACGAGCAGTACTTC. Its translation is CASSELQGNYEQYF.

The rearrangement links TRBV9 to TRBJ1-1, with TRBD1 as a possible D gene (5 bases). CDR1 is SGDLS and CDR2 is YYNGEE in the germline V gene. The V gene lost 0 bases and the J gene lost 4 bases, with 7 bases spanning the gap. The CDR3 totals 13 residues. The chain's CDR3 is CASSVGGSTEAFF. The CDR3 bases are TGTGCCAGCAGCGTAGGGGGCAGCACTGAAGCTTTCTTT.

This clone was detected ten times or more. The J gene is TRBJ2-1, the V gene TRBV5-4, with 9 bases matching TRBD1. Trimming cost V 4 bases and J 1 base; bases outside gene matches: 6. This CDR3 contains 16 residues. Germline V gene data show CDR1 as SGHNT and CDR2 as YYREEE (reference sequence). The CDR3 DNA follows: TGTGCCAGCAGCATACAGGGGGCGGGGTCCTACAATGAGCAGTTCTTC. It encodes CASSIQGAGSYNEQFF.

V and J are TRBV19 and TRBJ1-2, with D uncertain. Germline CDR1 reads LNHDA; CDR2 reads SQIVND (reference sequence). Trimming removed 0 bases at V and 5 bases at J, with 22 bases between. This CDR3 has 18 residues. Here the CDR3 reads CASSIDLVLNTQDYGYTF. CDR3 bases: TGTGCCAGTAGTATAGATTTGGTCCTGAATACTCAGGATTATGGCTACACCTTC.

The genes are TRBV5-4 and TRBJ2-5, with TRBD1 matching over 7 bases. The V gene end was trimmed by 4 bases and the J gene end by 4 bases; junction bases not matched to a gene: 10. The CDR3 spans 15 residues. CDR1 is SGHNT and CDR2 is YYREEE in the germline V gene (reference sequence). The CDR3, as DNA: TGTGCCAGCAGCCATGCCGGGACAGATGGAGAGACCCAGTACTTC. Translation gives CASSHAGTDGETQYF.

The V gene is TRBV27, the J gene TRBJ2-2, with 10 bases aligning to TRBD2. This CDR3 has 14 amino acids. Trimming cost V 6 bases and J 4 bases; bases outside gene matches: 2. Germline CDR1 MNHEY, CDR2 SMNVEV (reference sequence). The CDR3 region has the DNA TGTGCCAGCAGCACTAGCGGGGTCACCGGGGAGCTGTTTTTT. Protein product: CASSTSGVTGELFF.

There are a few counts of this clone. This chain uses TRBV10-3 with TRBJ2-7; D is uncertain. Germline CDR1 and CDR2: ENHRY and SYGVKD. The CDR3 spans 15 residues. Trimming stripped 10 bases from V and 0 bases from J, with 19 bases between. This chain's CDR3 is CATRESVRSSYEQYF. The CDR3 DNA reads as TGTGCCACTCGTGAATCCGTGCGGAGCTCCTACGAGCAGTACTTC.

The chain combines TRBV3-1 (or the pseudogene TRBV3-2) with TRBJ1-1; 7 positions agree with TRBD1. This CDR3 has 14 residues. The ends lost 5 bases at V and 0 bases at J; junction bases unmatched: 3. CDR1 and CDR2 from the germline V gene are LGHDT and YNNKEL (reference sequence). The CDR3 reads CASSLGGVNTEAFF. CDR3 DNA: TGTGCCAGCAGCTTAGGGGGCGTGAACACTGAAGCTTTCTTT.

A few counts support this clone. The CDR3 coding sequence is TGTGCCAGCAGTTACGCAGGTGGCTACACCTTC. Protein sequence: CASSYAGGYTF. The chain couples TRBV6-5 to TRBJ1-2, with no clear D. Trimming stripped 2 bases from V and 7 bases from J, with 5 bases between. The CDR3 is 11 residues long. Germline CDR1 reads MNHEY; CDR2 reads SVGAGI.

This chain joins TRBV27 and TRBJ2-7; possibly TRBD2 for D (6 bases). CDR1 MNHEY and CDR2 SMNVEV come from the germline V gene (reference sequence). The CDR3 sequence is 14 residues long. Trimming shortened V by 4 bases and J by 7 bases, and 17 bases separated the two germline ends. DNA of the CDR3: TGTGCCAGCAGTTCCAATCCCCTTCTAGCGGAGCAGTACTTC. This encodes CASSSNPLLAEQYF.

This chain joins TRBV5-1 and TRBJ2-3; possible D gene TRBD1, 6 bases. Germline CDR1 SGHRS, CDR2 YFSETQ. V lost 7 bases and J lost 2, with 23 bases in between. The CDR3 spans 17 residues. In DNA, the CDR3 is TGCGCCAGCGCCAAATTACCCGGACAGACAAACACAGATACGCAGTATTTT. It codes for CASAKLPGQTNTDTQYF.

The rearrangement joins TRBV19 to TRBJ1-2; TRBD1 is a possible D gene (6 bases). Germline CDR1 LNHDA, CDR2 SQIVND (reference sequence). CDR3 length: 13 amino acids. The V and J ends lost 8 bases and 7 bases respectively, with 17 bases between them. Written as DNA, the CDR3 is TGTGCCAGTGAGGGACACCCCCAACTTGGCTACACCTTC. Translating gives CASEGHPQLGYTF.

The V gene is TRBV19, the J gene TRBJ1-1, with TRBD1 matching 7 bases. J was trimmed by 4 bases and V by 5 bases; bases with no gene match: 7. The germline gives CDR1 LNHDA, CDR2 SQIVND (reference sequence). This CDR3 contains 14 residues. The CDR3 reads CASSADRAPTEAFF. Written as DNA, the CDR3 is TGTGCCAGTAGTGCCGACAGGGCCCCCACTGAAGCTTTCTTT.

With respect to this clone: A junction boundary mismatches the germline segment, possibly from a read error. V gene TRBV19 combines with J gene TRBJ2-7, with 7 bases that match TRBD2. This CDR3 contains 13 residues. CDR1 is LNHDA, CDR2 SQIVND, per germline (reference sequence). CDR3 nucleotides: TGTGCCAGTAGCCGGACTAGTTCCTCCGAGCAGTACTTC. This sequence encodes CASSRTSSSEQYF.

Here the CDR3 DNA reads TGCGCCAGCAGCAACCGGGACAGGGTCCCCGGGGAGCTGTTTTTT. Encoded protein: CASSNRDRVPGELFF. The J gene is TRBJ2-2, the V gene TRBV5-1, with 9 bases matching TRBD1. Unmatched junction bases numbered 7, after V lost 4 bases and J lost 6 bases. This CDR3 spans 15 amino acids. The V gene's germline CDR1 is SGHRS and CDR2 YFSETQ.

The rearrangement uses TRBV5-4 and TRBJ2-3, with unresolved D. The V end was cut by 3 bases, the J end by 2 bases, with 13 bases between. Germline loops: CDR1 SGHNT, CDR2 YYREEE (reference sequence). The CDR3 length is 15 residues. The CDR3 region is CASSSTLTFTDTQYF. Here the CDR3 DNA reads TGTGCCAGCAGCTCTACCCTCACTTTCACAGATACGCAGTATTTT.